The source of this T cell receptor beta chain is a study of T cell repertoires in urothelial bladder cancer (dated by TCRdb to between 2018 and 2021). At the level of the whole study: Of the approximately 12 resected lesions, three were clinical stage cT0, three were cTa, three were cT1 and three were cT2 or greater. About twelve resected bladder lesions, made up of urothelial carcinoma (UC+) and benign (UC-) specimens, were studied. Around eleven patients with bladder lesions who were undergoing transurethral resection were prospectively identified. In the study, clonality of the TCR repertoire in bladder tumors was compared against clonality in benign bladder inflammation.

The paper as a whole reports these results and caveats: Urothelial carcinoma specimens had fewer T cells than benign specimens, with medians of roughly 5,600 and 26,000. The median percentage of tumor infiltrating lymphocytes was about 2% in carcinoma specimens and roughly 11% in benign specimens. In carcinoma specimens a single T-cell clone made up as much as 17% of infiltrating lymphocytes, compared with 2% in benign specimens.

Turning to this clone: No antigen is known for it. No much larger clone exists at a distance of one base, and base qualities are not known.

Bladder lesion specimens were obtained at transurethral resection and were stored at -80C. From bladder specimens obtained at transurethral resection, DNA was extracted. The CDR3 goes from the cysteine to the phenylalanine over 12 residues. CDR3 DNA is the only sequence kept; it has 36 bases, read in frame from the first base. The immunoSEQ assay was used to sequence the CDR3 region of the TCR beta chain. In the authors' own workflow: T-cell fraction, clonal dominance and maximum TCR clone frequency were calculated for each specimen. Held by TCRdb, this immuneACCESS table contains in-frame sequences only and omits some clones. Under half of the omission traces to an unresolved V gene where checked; the cause of the rest is unknown. V and J calls and clone size are given by that table; D and trimming were obtained from the DNA. The sample table holds 13,000 or so clones, of which 66% were seen once. 8.9% of the sample goes to the ten largest clones.

Rearrangement joined TRBV12-2 to TRBJ1-4. TRBV12-2 is a known pseudogene. The TCR was taken from a human donor with urothelial carcinoma. Sequencing was performed on tumor-infiltrating cells from bladder cancer. The nucleotide sequence is given as TGTGCAAAGAATGATGGTAATGAAAAACTGTTTTTT. Its translation is CAKNDGNEKLFF.